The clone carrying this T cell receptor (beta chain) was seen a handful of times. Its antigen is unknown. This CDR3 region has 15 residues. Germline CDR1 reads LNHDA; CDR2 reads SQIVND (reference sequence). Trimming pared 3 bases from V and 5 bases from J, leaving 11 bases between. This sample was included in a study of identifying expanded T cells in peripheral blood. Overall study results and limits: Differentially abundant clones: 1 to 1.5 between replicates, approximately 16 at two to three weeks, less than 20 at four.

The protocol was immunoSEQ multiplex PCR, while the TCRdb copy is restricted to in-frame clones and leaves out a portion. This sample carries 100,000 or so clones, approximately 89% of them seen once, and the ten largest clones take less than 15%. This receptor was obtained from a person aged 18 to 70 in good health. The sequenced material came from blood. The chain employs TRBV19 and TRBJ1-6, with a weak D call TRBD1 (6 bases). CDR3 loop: CASSIWDNNNSPLHF. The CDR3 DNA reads TGTGCCAGTAGTATCTGGGACAACAATAATTCACCCCTCCACTTT.